This T cell receptor (beta chain) derives from a study of PD-1 blockade in classical Hodgkin lymphoma. Whole-study context: Intravenous nivolumab at 3 mg/kg was given to patients every 2 weeks. Study-level findings and limits: Complete responders started with a diversity level that resembled newly diagnosed patients at baseline. TCR diversity rose significantly by C4D1 in CD4+ but not CD8+ cells. Newly diagnosed patients had baseline TCR diversity that was reportedly lower than that of healthy donors.

Time point meaning: cycle 4 day 1 (C4D1), after 6 weeks of nivolumab. All trial patients relapsed after autologous stem cell transplantation. Points on this clone: Its antigen is not identified.

The method was immunoSEQ multiplex PCR; TCRdb's version includes in-frame clones alone and lacks a portion of them. The data hold 23,000 or so clones, with approximately 67% observed a single time. The V gene's germline CDR1 is SGHAT and CDR2 FQNNGV. Trimming removed 5 bases from V and 0 bases from J, with 11 bases in between. The CDR3 length is 15 residues. The material was peripheral blood mononuclear cells (PBMCs), obtained before the fourth cycle of nivolumab. The origin of this receptor is a human donor with classical Hodgkin lymphoma. V usage is TRBV11-2 and J usage is TRBJ1-3; D is undetermined. The CDR3 sequence: CASSASRSSGNTIYF. The DNA for the CDR3 is TGTGCCAGCAGCGCATCACGGAGCTCTGGAAACACCATATATTTT.